Listed below are T cell receptor beta chains from one sample, sequenced in a study of T-cell reconstitution after alpha-beta-depleted transplantation in children. TCRdb reanalysed the PCR reads using MiXCR and keeps one entry per CDR3 protein. Among about 210,000 distinct CDR3 sequences listed, about a sixth were seen once. The source material was PBMCs, mostly from graft donor cells, sampled 360 days after TCRalphabeta/CD19-depleted stem cell transplant. The receptors originated from a male patient between 2 and 10 years old who had a stem cell transplant for acute lymphoblastic leukemia, so the T cells may come from the graft donor. Both conserved end residues are part of each CDR3. The D gene is left open where the match is weak. Some rows have no size entry. The others give once, few or many, or a class for an expanded clone.

DNA: TGTGCCATCGGTCGATCCGGACTAGCGGAGACCCGATGGAGGGCCCAGTACTTC; CDR3: CAIGRSGLAETRWRAQYF; J: TRBJ2-5; D: TRBD2; size: NA; V: TRBV10-3
DNA: TGTGCCAGCAGCCTCGGGCCAGGGCCGTACTACAATGAGCAGTTCTTC; CDR3: CASSLGPGPYYNEQFF; J: TRBJ2-1; D: NA; size: few; V: TRBV11-2
DNA: TGTGCCAGCAGTGAAGGGTACACTGAAGCTTTCTTT; CDR3: CASSEGYTEAFF; J: TRBJ1-1; D: NA; size: NA; V: TRBV2
DNA: TGTGCCAGCAGTTATGGTAGCACTGAAGCTTTCTTT; CDR3: CASSYGSTEAFF; J: TRBJ1-1; D: NA; size: NA; V: TRBV6-2/TRBV6-3
DNA: TGTGCCAGCAGCTTAATCCCACTAGCGGGGGGCACAGATACGCAGTATTTT; CDR3: CASSLIPLAGGTDTQYF; J: TRBJ2-3; D: TRBD2; size: few; V: TRBV11-2
DNA: TGTGCCAGCAGGCGGCCCGGACTAGCGGGGTTGGACGAGCAGTACTTC; CDR3: CASRRPGLAGLDEQYF; J: TRBJ2-7; D: TRBD2; size: few; V: TRBV28
DNA: TGTGCCAGCAGTCCATATAAAACAGATACGCAGTATTTT; CDR3: CASSPYKTDTQYF; J: TRBJ2-3; D: NA; size: few; V: TRBV27
DNA: TGTGCCAGCAGTTCAACCCCCGGAGCAGGGAATGAAAAACTGTTTTTT; CDR3: CASSSTPGAGNEKLFF; J: TRBJ1-4; D: NA; size: few; V: TRBV28
DNA: TGTGCCAGCAGCCCCGACGGGTGGAGGACTAGCGGTACCTACGAGCAGTACTTC; CDR3: CASSPDGWRTSGTYEQYF; J: TRBJ2-7; D: TRBD2; size: few; V: TRBV11-1
DNA: TGTGCCAGCAGCCTCCTGATGACTAGCCGTGGCACCGGGGAGCTGTTTTTT; CDR3: CASSLLMTSRGTGELFF; J: TRBJ2-2; D: TRBD2; size: few; V: TRBV7-3
DNA: TGTGCCAGCAGTCCACAGGGGGCTAGCTCCTACGAGCAGTACTTC; CDR3: CASSPQGASSYEQYF; J: TRBJ2-7; D: TRBD1; size: NA; V: TRBV7-6
DNA: TGTGCCAGCAGGGGCACGGGTACTACAAATGAGCAGTTCTTC; CDR3: CASRGTGTTNEQFF; J: TRBJ2-1; D: NA; size: NA; V: TRBV28
DNA: TGTGCCAGCAGCTACCTTCATGGACAGGGACCCCCCACAGATACGCAGTATTTT; CDR3: CASSYLHGQGPPTDTQYF; J: TRBJ2-3; D: TRBD1; size: many; V: TRBV11-2
DNA: TGTGCCAGCAGTGAAGAAGTCACAGATACGCAGTATTTT; CDR3: CASSEEVTDTQYF; J: TRBJ2-3; D: NA; size: NA; V: TRBV2
DNA: TGTGCCACCAGCAGGGCGGGGGCCGGTGAGCAGTTCTTC; CDR3: CATSRAGAGEQFF; J: TRBJ2-1; D: NA; size: NA; V: TRBV15
DNA: TGTGCCAGCAGTTACTCTGAGGACAGGTCCAAGAACTTC; CDR3: CASSYSEDRSKNF; J: TRBJ2-7; D: TRBD1; size: many; V: TRBV6-5
DNA: TGTGCCTGTTACCGGGCCTTCGGCGGGGAGCTGTTTTTT; CDR3: CACYRAFGGELFF; J: TRBJ2-2; D: NA; size: many; V: TRBV7-8
DNA: TGCAGTGCTAAGAGTCAGAGTTCACCCCACGAGCAGTACTTC; CDR3: CSAKSQSSPHEQYF; J: TRBJ2-7; D: NA; size: few; V: TRBV20-1
DNA: TGTGCCAGCAGTTACTCGATTCGTGGGAGTTGGTACGAGCAGTACTTC; CDR3: CASSYSIRGSWYEQYF; J: TRBJ2-7; D: NA; size: NA; V: TRBV6-5
DNA: TGTGCCATGGGGGTATCGGGTCCCACAGATACGCAGTATTTT; CDR3: CAMGVSGPTDTQYF; J: TRBJ2-3; D: NA; size: NA; V: TRBV10-3
DNA: TGTGCCACCAGCAGAGTCGGGCAGGGATTGAACTATGGCTACACCTTC; CDR3: CATSRVGQGLNYGYTF; J: TRBJ1-2; D: NA; size: few; V: TRBV15
DNA: TGTGCCAGCAGCGCCGACAGGGGCTCCTACAATGAGCAGTTCTTC; CDR3: CASSADRGSYNEQFF; J: TRBJ2-1; D: TRBD1; size: NA; V: TRBV7-2
DNA: TGTGCCAGCACGAAACCTCGACAGGCCACTGAAGCTTTCTTT; CDR3: CASTKPRQATEAFF; J: TRBJ1-1; D: NA; size: NA; V: TRBV12-3/TRBV12-4
DNA: TGCAGTGCTAGTGCTGAGGGGGCAGGGGCCAACGTCCTGACTTTC; CDR3: CSASAEGAGANVLTF; J: TRBJ2-6; D: TRBD1; size: NA; V: TRBV20-1
DNA: TGTGCCAGCAGCTCCCCCCCTGTCAGGGGGACCACCTTATACGAGCAGTACTTC; CDR3: CASSSPPVRGTTLYEQYF; J: TRBJ2-7; D: TRBD1; size: few; V: TRBV6-1
DNA: TGTGCCAGCAGCCGGGGCACAGATACGCAGTATTTT; CDR3: CASSRGTDTQYF; J: TRBJ2-3; D: NA; size: many; V: TRBV18
DNA: TGTGCCAGCAGAGGGGAGGGGCAGGTTTTCTACGAGCAGTACTTC; CDR3: CASRGEGQVFYEQYF; J: TRBJ2-7; D: TRBD2; size: few; V: TRBV7-9
DNA: TGCGCCAGCAGCTTGGTTCGAGCGGGCAACTACGAGCAGTACTTC; CDR3: CASSLVRAGNYEQYF; J: TRBJ2-7; D: NA; size: NA; V: TRBV5-1
DNA: TGTGCCAGCAGCGTAGAGACCACCTCTGAGAAGCAGTTCTTC; CDR3: CASSVETTSEKQFF; J: TRBJ2-1; D: NA; size: NA; V: TRBV9
DNA: TGTGCCAGCAGCTTGGAACAAGCTTCCTACGAGCAGTACTTC; CDR3: CASSLEQASYEQYF; J: TRBJ2-7; D: NA; size: NA; V: TRBV5-4
DNA: TGTGCCAGCCACAGGGGATTAAATAGCAATCAGCCCCAGCATTTT; CDR3: CASHRGLNSNQPQHF; J: TRBJ1-5; D: TRBD1; size: NA; V: TRBV12-3/TRBV12-4
DNA: TGTGCCAGCACGGCGGGATTCCGGAACACCGGGGAGCTGTTTTTT; CDR3: CASTAGFRNTGELFF; J: TRBJ2-2; D: NA; size: NA; V: TRBV7-9
DNA: TGTGCCAGCAGCGCCCCTAGCGGGGGGGCCAATGAGCAGTTCTTC; CDR3: CASSAPSGGANEQFF; J: TRBJ2-1; D: TRBD2; size: NA; V: TRBV7-9
DNA: TGTGCCAGCAGCTTAAGGACAGGGTCTTATCAGCCCCAGCATTTT; CDR3: CASSLRTGSYQPQHF; J: TRBJ1-5; D: TRBD1; size: NA; V: TRBV7-2
DNA: TGCGCCAGCAGCCAAGATTCCGGCGGCTACACCTTC; CDR3: CASSQDSGGYTF; J: TRBJ1-2; D: NA; size: many; V: TRBV4-3
DNA: TGTGCCAGCAGTTGGCATGGCGGGGAGCTGTTTTTT; CDR3: CASSWHGGELFF; J: TRBJ2-2; D: NA; size: NA; V: TRBV7-9
DNA: TGTGCCAGCAGCTTAGGAGGGGGCAATAATTCACCCCTCCACTTT; CDR3: CASSLGGGNNSPLHF; J: TRBJ1-6; D: TRBD1; size: NA; V: TRBV7-2
DNA: TGTGCCAGCACCCTTTACAGGGGGACAGGGGATAGGTCCGGGGAGCTGTTTTTT; CDR3: CASTLYRGTGDRSGELFF; J: TRBJ2-2; D: TRBD1; size: few; V: TRBV6-1
DNA: TGTGCCAGCACCCACGAGAGGGGGAACACTGAAGCTTTCTTT; CDR3: CASTHERGNTEAFF; J: TRBJ1-1; D: NA; size: few; V: TRBV6-5
DNA: TGCGCCAGCTCCACCGACCTAGCGGCGTCCTCCTACAATGAGCAGTTCTTC; CDR3: CASSTDLAASSYNEQFF; J: TRBJ2-1; D: TRBD2; size: few; V: TRBV5-1
DNA: TGTGCCACCAGTGAAAGGGGGTATGGGGCCAACGTCCTGACTTTC; CDR3: CATSERGYGANVLTF; J: TRBJ2-6; D: NA; size: few; V: TRBV24-1
DNA: TGTGCCAGCATTCCCACGGGGGGGCCTCCAGGGGAGCAGTTCTTC; CDR3: CASIPTGGPPGEQFF; J: TRBJ2-1; D: TRBD2; size: NA; V: TRBV6-2/TRBV6-3
DNA: TGTGCCAGCAGTGAAGATTTGTGGGGAAACACCATATATTTT; CDR3: CASSEDLWGNTIYF; J: TRBJ1-3; D: NA; size: NA; V: TRBV6-1
DNA: TGTGCCAGCAGCGGGGGCGGGGGACCTAATTCACCCCTCCACTTT; CDR3: CASSGGGGPNSPLHF; J: TRBJ1-6; D: NA; size: few; V: TRBV5-6
DNA: TGTGCCAGCAGCCAGGGTCGGAGTGCCTACACCTTC; CDR3: CASSQGRSAYTF; J: TRBJ1-2; D: NA; size: many; V: TRBV5-6